The 26 T cell receptor beta chains below all came from one sample that was sequenced in a study of blood T cell repertoires in COVID-19. Some clones are missing from TCRdb's copy, which holds only in-frame ones; the method was immunoSEQ multiplex PCR. The table has 70,000 to 90,000 clones, roughly 80% seen once. The specimen was peripheral blood. The origin of the receptors is a woman in her sixties or seventies with acute or convalescent COVID-19.

The gene calls are TRBV7-9 and TRBJ1-3; D is uncertain. The germline CDR1 and CDR2 sequences are SEHNR and FQNEAQ (reference sequence). Trimming shortened V by 1 base and J by 2 bases, and 15 bases separated the two germline ends. The CDR3 extends over 17 amino acids. CDR3 region: CASSLGPTGAAGNTIYF. DNA of the CDR3: TGTGCCAGCAGCTTAGGACCGACGGGTGCGGCTGGAAACACCATATATTTT.

The rearrangement joins TRBV28 to TRBJ2-7; 7 nucleotides line up with TRBD2. The CDR3 contains 17 residues. Germline CDR1 and CDR2: MDHEN and SYDVKM. V lost 3 bases, J lost 0 bases, and 11 bases stayed unmatched. CDR3 sequence reads: CASSFLSAGVSSYEQYF. The CDR3 coding sequence is TGTGCCAGCAGTTTTCTTTCGGCGGGGGTCAGCTCCTACGAGCAGTACTTC.

J is TRBJ1-1 and V is TRBV4-3; TRBD1 might be the D (6 bases). This CDR3 region has 15 residues. Deletions cut 0 bases from V and 3 bases from J, with 11 bases between. The germline gives CDR1 LGHNA, CDR2 YSLEER. The DNA of the CDR3 is TGCGCCAGCAGCCAAGATTACAGGGTCGACACTGAAGCTTTCTTT. This encodes CASSQDYRVDTEAFF.

The chain employs TRBV5-1 and TRBJ1-1; maybe TRBD1 (5 bases). CDR1 is SGHRS and CDR2 is YFSETQ in the germline V gene. V lost 0 bases and J lost 4, with 19 bases in between. The CDR3 sequence is 17 residues long. The CDR3 coding sequence is TGCGCCAGCAGCTTGGAAGGCAGGGTAGGGATCGGCACTGAAGCTTTCTTT. Protein product: CASSLEGRVGIGTEAFF.

The CDR3 DNA sequence: TGTGCCTGGAGTCAGGGGCAATACAATGAGCAGTTCTTC. It specifies CAWSQGQYNEQFF. The chain uses TRBV30 and TRBJ2-1; D might be TRBD1 (6 bases). The ends were cut back, 2 bases at V and 4 bases at J, with 9 bases in the middle. The CDR3 extends over 13 amino acids. CDR1 is GTSNPN, CDR2 SVGIG, per germline (reference sequence).

V usage is TRBV11-3 and J usage is TRBJ2-1; no firm D call. The CDR3 is 13 residues long. Trimming pared 1 base from V and 8 bases from J, leaving 9 bases between. Germline CDR1 and CDR2: SGHNT and YENEEA. The CDR3 DNA follows: TGTGCCAGCAGCTTAGGCAGGAACGATGAGCAGTTCTTC. This translates into CASSLGRNDEQFF.

In this sample, this clone turned up a few times. The chain combines TRBV30 with TRBJ1-4, with TRBD1 matching 9 bases. CDR3 size: 17 residues. Germline lookup yields CDR1 GTSNPN and CDR2 SVGIG (reference sequence). Unmatched junction bases numbered 13, after V lost 3 bases and J lost 5 bases. CDR3 in amino acids: CAWSLNRGQANNEKLFF. The CDR3 DNA reads TGTGCCTGGAGCCTCAACAGGGGGCAGGCAAACAATGAAAAACTGTTTTTT.

The rearrangement uses TRBV30 and TRBJ1-6; 7 bases map to TRBD1. The CDR3 loop spans 16 amino acids. V shed 1 base, J shed 0 bases, and the junction held 3 bases outside the gene matches. Germline loops: CDR1 GTSNPN, CDR2 SVGIG (reference sequence). CDR3 protein: CAWSGQGGSYNSPLHF. The CDR3 region has the DNA TGTGCCTGGAGTGGACAGGGAGGCTCCTATAATTCACCCCTCCACTTT.

The J gene is TRBJ1-5, the V gene TRBV4-1; no definite D call. This CDR3 is 19 amino acids long. The ends were cut back, 0 bases at V and 0 bases at J, with 18 bases in the middle. The V gene's germline CDR1 is MGHRA and CDR2 YSYEKL. CDR3 nucleotides: TGCGCCAGCAGCCAAGATCCGGGCGGACTTTATTATAGCAATCAGCCCCAGCATTTT. Translated: CASSQDPGGLYYSNQPQHF.

The gene calls are TRBV5-4 and TRBJ2-2; TRBD2 matches 8 bases. V dropped 2 bases and J dropped 0; count of bases not matched to a gene: 3. The length of the CDR3 is 16 residues. Per the germline V gene, CDR1 is SGHNT and CDR2 is YYREEE (reference sequence). CDR3 residues: CASSLGLAANTGELFF. The CDR3 nucleotides are TGTGCCAGCAGCTTAGGACTAGCTGCGAACACCGGGGAGCTGTTTTTT.

This rearrangement joins TRBV24-1 to TRBJ2-2; TRBD2 is a possible D gene (5 bases). Germline V gene lookup returns CDR1 KGHDR and CDR2 SFDVKD. V was cut by 1 base and J by 4 bases, with 15 bases left in between. CDR3 size: 17 residues. CDR3 nucleotide sequence: TGTGCCACCAGTGATTTACCCAGCGGAGCCTTCACCGGGGAGCTGTTTTTT. As protein: CATSDLPSGAFTGELFF.

This chain links TRBV23-1 with TRBJ2-7, with 10 bases identical to TRBD1. TRBV23-1 is an ORF for which the function is uncertain. The CDR3 is 14 residues long. V gave up 7 bases and J gave up 4 bases; unmatched junction bases: 7. CDR3 amino acids: CASTQGQGSYEQYV. The CDR3, as DNA: TGCGCCAGCACCCAGGGACAGGGGAGTTACGAGCAGTACGTC.

The V call is TRBV7-2, the J call TRBJ2-7, with 8 bases identical to TRBD1. CDR1 is SGHTA and CDR2 is FQGNSA in the germline V gene. V was pared by 5 bases and J by 4 bases, with 10 bases of the junction left unmatched. This CDR3 has 15 amino acids. The CDR3 DNA is TGTGCCAGCAGCAGCAGGGGGCGTGCGGGGTACGAGCAGTACTTC. It encodes CASSSRGRAGYEQYF. The variable domain in full, completed from reference TRBV7-2 and TRBJ2-7, reads GAGVSQSPSNKVTEKGKDVELRCDPISGHTALYWYRQSLGQGLEFLIYFQGNSAPDKSGLPSDRFSAERTGGSVSTLTIQRTQQEDSAVYLCASSSRGRAGYEQYFGPGTRLTVT.

The rearrangement uses TRBV23-1 and TRBJ1-6; D might be TRBD1 (5 bases). Being an ORF, TRBV23-1 has a function that is uncertain. Deletions cut 2 bases from V and 8 bases from J, with 25 bases between. The CDR3 contains 19 residues. As DNA, the CDR3 is TGCGCCAGCAGTCAAATCAAACTCTTTGGGGGGAACGGGGATTCACCCCTCCACTTT. It specifies CASSQIKLFGGNGDSPLHF.

This sequence joins TRBV9 and TRBJ1-1; the D gene is possibly TRBD1 (5 bases). The germline CDR1 and CDR2 sequences are SGDLS and YYNGEE. Trimming pared 0 bases from V and 1 base from J, leaving 16 bases between. The CDR3 totals 17 residues. As DNA, the CDR3 is TGTGCCAGCAGCGTAGGGCCCAAAGGGAGGGGGAACACTGAAGCTTTCTTT. Its translation: CASSVGPKGRGNTEAFF.

The chain couples TRBV19 to TRBJ1-4; TRBD1 matches 7 bases. The V and J ends lost 7 bases and 7 bases, in that order; junction bases with no gene match: 12. In germline, CDR1 is LNHDA, CDR2 SQIVND (reference sequence). This CDR3 comprises 15 residues. CDR3 DNA: TGTGCCAGTACCATCGCGCGCAGGGGGGTTGAAAAACTGTTTTTT. It specifies CASTIARRGVEKLFF.

The chain uses TRBV6-2 or TRBV6-3 and TRBJ2-1; 9 positions match TRBD2. The germline V gene encodes CDR1 MNHEY and CDR2 SVGEGT. The CDR3 consists of 16 residues. The V gene end was trimmed by 3 bases and the J gene end by 2 bases; junction bases not matched to a gene: 5. CDR3 coding DNA: TGTGCCAGCAGTTATCATAGCGGGGGTGCCTACAATGAGCAGTTCTTC. It encodes CASSYHSGGAYNEQFF.

The CDR3 DNA is TGTGCCAGCAGCCCCGAAGCGGCTAGCGGGGGGCCCATCCTCCAAGAGACCCAGTACTTC. It specifies CASSPEAASGGPILQETQYF. This rearrangement joins TRBV3-1 (or the pseudogene TRBV3-2) to TRBJ2-5, with 11 bases identical to TRBD2. The J segment lost 1 base and the V segment lost 4 bases, leaving 17 bases of the junction unmatched. CDR3 size: 20 residues. The V gene's germline CDR1 is LGHDT and CDR2 YNNKEL (reference sequence).

The CDR3: CASSRGGATDTQYF. CDR3 DNA: TGTGCCAGCAGTCGCGGCGGGGCGACAGATACGCAGTATTTT. This rearrangement joins TRBV6-5 to TRBJ2-3; possibly TRBD2 for D (6 bases). V was cut by 5 bases and J by 3 bases, with 12 bases left in between. Germline V gene sequence: CDR1 MNHEY, CDR2 SVGAGI. The CDR3 sequence is 14 residues long.

This clone has more than one count but fewer than ten. The V gene is TRBV10-1, the J gene TRBJ2-5, with 7 bases that match TRBD1. CDR3 length: 15 residues. The V and J ends lost 4 bases and 4 bases, in that order; junction bases with no gene match: 9. CDR1 is WNHNN and CDR2 is SYGVQD in the germline V gene (reference sequence). The CDR3 DNA reads as TGCGCCAGCAGTGTCGCCGGGACAGATGGAGAGACCCAGTACTTC. Protein sequence: CASSVAGTDGETQYF.

This chain uses TRBV24-1 with TRBJ1-4, with D maybe TRBD1 (5 bases). The CDR3 is 14 residues long. The V end lost 3 bases, the J end lost 7 bases, and 11 bases lay between the germline ends. Germline V gene lookup returns CDR1 KGHDR and CDR2 SFDVKD. CDR3 coding DNA: TGTGCCACCAGTGATGCGACAGTGGTTGAAAAACTGTTTTTT. Its translation: CATSDATVVEKLFF.

The chain recombines TRBV7-2 with TRBJ2-2; 7 positions agree with TRBD1. Losses at the gene ends were 6 bases for V and 7 bases for J; bases not matched to a gene: 8. In germline, CDR1 is SGHTA, CDR2 FQGNSA. The CDR3 is 14 residues long. CDR3 region: CASSYRGQNGELFF. CDR3 sequence (DNA): TGTGCCAGCAGTTATAGGGGGCAAAACGGGGAGCTGTTTTTT.

The rearrangement links TRBV7-2 to TRBJ1-4, with 10 bases aligning to TRBD1. Looked up from germline, CDR1 is SGHTA and CDR2 is FQGNSA. The CDR3 length is 14 residues. Unmatched junction bases numbered 6, after V lost 6 bases and J lost 8 bases. The CDR3 nucleotides read TGTGCCAGCAGGACCGGGACAGGGGAGGAAAAACTGTTTTTT. Translation: CASRTGTGEEKLFF.

Here the CDR3 reads CAWSGTGYEQYF. Here the CDR3 DNA reads TGTGCCTGGTCAGGGACAGGGTACGAGCAGTACTTC. This chain links TRBV30 with TRBJ2-7; 9 bases are a match to TRBD1. V lost 5 bases to trimming and J lost 4 bases; unmatched junction nucleotides: 3. The germline gives CDR1 GTSNPN, CDR2 SVGIG (reference sequence). The CDR3 runs to 12 residues.

The chain links TRBV5-5 to TRBJ2-7, with 9 bases aligning to TRBD1. Germline V CDR1 and CDR2: SGHKS, YYEKEE (reference sequence). The CDR3 has 15 residues. After removal of 4 bases from V and 3 bases from J, the junction contained 8 bases not matched to a gene. The CDR3 region is CASSEGQGSVYEQYF. The CDR3 DNA is TGTGCCAGCAGCGAGGGACAGGGCTCGGTCTACGAGCAGTACTTC.

V usage is TRBV2 and J usage is TRBJ1-1; 7 positions match TRBD1. The germline gives CDR1 SNHLY, CDR2 FYNNEI. The CDR3 is made up of 14 amino acids. V was clipped by 9 bases and J by 0 bases; unmatched bases: 7. The CDR3 loop is CASDEGAMNTEAFF. CDR3 DNA: TGTGCCAGTGACGAGGGGGCAATGAACACTGAAGCTTTCTTT.